The 21 T cell receptor beta chains given below trace back to one sample, sequenced in a study of T cells in tuberculosis. The method was immunoSEQ multiplex PCR; TCRdb's version includes in-frame clones alone and lacks a portion of them. The sample yields some 31,000 clones, 85% to 95% seen once. The source material was PBMCs. The source of these receptors is a donor aged 10-29 years with latent tuberculosis or without tuberculosis infection.

This chain connects TRBV27 to TRBJ1-2, with TRBD1 identical over 9 bases. Germline CDR1 is MNHEY and CDR2 is SMNVEV (reference sequence). The ends lost 6 bases at V and 4 bases at J; junction bases unmatched: 6. This CDR3 has 14 residues. The CDR3 DNA sequence: TGTGCCAGCAGGACAACAGGGGGCTCCTATGGCTACACCTTC. This codes for CASRTTGGSYGYTF.

The chain employs TRBV19 and TRBJ2-1; the D gene is possibly TRBD2 (6 bases). Germline lookup yields CDR1 LNHDA and CDR2 SQIVND (reference sequence). The CDR3 has 15 residues. V dropped 7 bases and J dropped 8 bases, with 21 bases sitting between them. The CDR3 bases are TGTGCCAGTACCCTTACGGGGGTCCTAGCCGATGAGCAGTTCTTC. Translation: CASTLTGVLADEQFF.

This clone was picked up one time. The J gene is TRBJ2-7, the V gene TRBV20-1; D remains ambiguous. The V gene's germline CDR1 is DFQATT and CDR2 SNEGSKA (reference sequence). V lost 1 base and J 5 bases, leaving 6 bases between the germline ends. The CDR3 spans 11 residues. The CDR3 DNA sequence: TGCAGTGCTAGAGGAGGTCACGAGCAGTACTTC. Encoded protein: CSARGGHEQYF.

CDR3: CASSLPGQGSTEAFF. In DNA, the CDR3 is TGTGCCAGCAGCCTTCCGGGACAGGGATCCACTGAAGCTTTCTTT. The V and J genes are TRBV4-2 and TRBJ1-1, with 9 bases matching TRBD1. This CDR3 region has 15 residues. CDR1 and CDR2 from the germline V gene are LGHNA and YNFKEQ. V was pared by 4 bases and J by 4 bases, with 7 bases of the junction left unmatched.

The V gene is TRBV9, the J gene TRBJ2-7, with D hard to call. This CDR3 contains 15 residues. V lost 2 bases and J 0 bases, leaving 12 bases between the germline ends. Germline V gene sequence: CDR1 SGDLS, CDR2 YYNGEE. This CDR3 is CASSVGLPTSYEQYF. Written as DNA, the CDR3 is TGTGCCAGCAGCGTTGGCTTACCAACCTCCTACGAGCAGTACTTC.

V is TRBV25-1 and J is TRBJ1-3; TRBD1 is a possible D gene (6 bases). Germline V CDR1 and CDR2: MGHDK, SYGVNS. This CDR3 contains 17 residues. Trimming pared 4 bases from V and 2 bases from J, leaving 18 bases between. CDR3 sequence reads: CASSVPTPGVAGNTIYF. CDR3 in DNA: TGTGCCAGCAGTGTACCGACCCCAGGGGTCGCTGGAAACACCATATATTTT.

V and J are TRBV5-1 and TRBJ1-3; 7 bases match TRBD1. V dropped 2 bases and J dropped 6; count of bases not matched to a gene: 2. The CDR3 is 13 residues long. The germline CDR1 and CDR2 sequences are SGHRS and YFSETQ. For the CDR3, the DNA is TGCGCCAGCAGCTTAGGGGGCGAAAACACCATATATTTT. Translated, it gives CASSLGGENTIYF.

This sequence joins TRBV11-2 and TRBJ2-2; TRBD1 agrees at 7 bases. The ends lost 8 bases at V and 2 bases at J; junction bases unmatched: 8. Germline assignment: CDR1 SGHAT and CDR2 FQNNGV. This CDR3 has 15 residues. The CDR3 loop reads CASSRGRANTGELFF. The CDR3 DNA is TGTGCCAGCTCTAGGGGGCGGGCTAACACCGGGGAGCTGTTTTTT.

A remark on this clone: At one of its ends the junction is not consistent with the germline gene, which may arise from a read error. The chain uses TRBV7-7 and TRBJ2-1, with 11 bases matching TRBD2. Germline CDR1 and CDR2: SSHAT and FNYEAQ (reference sequence). The length of the CDR3 is 15 residues. This CDR3 reads CASSFTSGSSNEQFF. The CDR3 nucleotides are TGTGCTAGCAGCTTTACTAGCGGGAGTTCGAATGAGCAGTTCTTC.

The chain combines TRBV2 with TRBJ1-6; 8 bases fit TRBD1. V gave up 6 bases and J gave up 5 bases; unmatched junction bases: 6. The CDR3 totals 15 residues. CDR1 is SNHLY, CDR2 FYNNEI, per germline. In DNA form, the CDR3 reads TGTGCCAGCAGCATTCAGACAGGGGATAATTCACCCCTCCACTTT. Residues: CASSIQTGDNSPLHF.

V is TRBV11-2 and J is TRBJ2-7; TRBD1 is a possible D gene (6 bases). Germline V CDR1 and CDR2: SGHAT, FQNNGV. CDR3 length equals 14 residues. The ends were cut back, 5 bases at V and 6 bases at J, with 17 bases in the middle. CDR3 sequence (DNA): TGTGCCAGCAGCCCCGACAGGATCCAGGCCGAGCAGTACTTC. Translated, it gives CASSPDRIQAEQYF.

The chain has TRBV11-1 and TRBJ2-3; maybe TRBD2 (6 bases). This CDR3 is 13 amino acids long. V was cut by 4 bases and J by 1 base, with 6 bases left in between. The germline gives CDR1 SGHAT, CDR2 FQDESV (reference sequence). CDR3 coding DNA: TGTGCCAGCAGCTGGGGGGGCACAGATACGCAGTATTTT. It codes for CASSWGGTDTQYF.

The chain carries TRBV7-2 and TRBJ2-7; 11 nucleotides match TRBD2. The CDR3 covers 15 residues. V was clipped by 4 bases and J by 6 bases; unmatched bases: 8. Germline CDR1 and CDR2: SGHTA and FQGNSA. In DNA form, the CDR3 reads TGTGCCAGCAGCTCTCAACTAGCGGGAGTTCCCGAGCAGTACTTC. It specifies CASSSQLAGVPEQYF.

The chain recombines TRBV5-6 with TRBJ1-2; 7 bases match TRBD1. The CDR3 is 14 amino acids. The germline V gene has CDR1 SGHDT and CDR2 YYEEEE. V lost 4 bases to trimming and J lost 10 bases; unmatched junction nucleotides: 13. CDR3 sequence (DNA): TGTGCCAGCAGCCAGAGCAGCCGGGACAGCCCCTACACCTTC. Its translation is CASSQSSRDSPYTF. The variable domain in full, with the rest retrieved from reference TRBV5-6 and TRBJ1-2, is DAGVTQSPTHLIKTRGQQVTLRCSPKSGHDTVSWYQQALGQGPQFIFQYYEEEERQRGNFPDRFSGHQFPNYSSELNVNALLLGDSALYLCASSQSSRDSPYTFGSGTRLTVV.

The chain has TRBV7-6 and TRBJ1-2; 8 positions match TRBD1. The CDR3 totals 13 residues. From germline, CDR1 is SGHVS and CDR2 FNYEAQ. J was trimmed by 9 bases and V by 4 bases; bases with no gene match: 7. The CDR3 bases are TGTGCCAGCAGCTCCGGGACAGGATCCCGCTACACCTTC. Amino acid sequence: CASSSGTGSRYTF.

The genes are TRBV9 and TRBJ2-7; 10 bases agree with TRBD1. V trimming: 0 bases; J trimming: 3 bases; junction bases outside the gene matches: 3. Per germline, CDR1 SGDLS and CDR2 YYNGEE. CDR3 length equals 15 residues. The CDR3 coding sequence is TGTGCCAGCAGCGTAGGGGGACAGGGGAGCTACGAGCAGTACTTC. This encodes CASSVGGQGSYEQYF.

V and J are TRBV27 and TRBJ2-1; maybe TRBD2 (6 bases). Germline V gives CDR1 MNHEY, CDR2 SMNVEV (reference sequence). The CDR3 has 13 residues. V was shortened by 8 bases and J by 7 bases, with 15 bases between the two germline ends. CDR3 sequence reads: CASGGVRGNEQFF. DNA of the CDR3: TGTGCCAGCGGGGGAGTGCGGGGTAATGAGCAGTTCTTC.

The V and J genes are TRBV28 and TRBJ1-1; 9 bases are shared with TRBD1. The CDR3 is 15 amino acids. J lost 6 bases, V lost 1 base, and 6 bases had no gene match. Germline assignment: CDR1 MDHEN and CDR2 SYDVKM. In DNA form, the CDR3 reads TGTGCCAGCAGTTTATCCGGACAGGGGACCCCTGAAGCTTTCTTT. As protein: CASSLSGQGTPEAFF.

The genes are TRBV6-6 and TRBJ2-1; TRBD2 aligns across 8 bases. Germline CDR1 MNHNY, CDR2 SVGAGI (reference sequence). CDR3 length: 15 residues. The J segment lost 5 bases and the V segment lost 4 bases, leaving 7 bases of the junction unmatched. Written as DNA, the CDR3 is TGTGCCAGCAGTTTGACGGGGGGGAGCAACAATGAGCAGTTCTTC. Translation gives CASSLTGGSNNEQFF.

The chain employs TRBV29-1 and TRBJ1-4; D perhaps matches TRBD1 (6 bases). V lost 3 bases and J lost 8, with 19 bases in between. Germline CDR1 and CDR2: SQVTM and ANQGSEA. This CDR3 is built from 15 residues. The CDR3 is CSVDLVGGAGEKLFF. Written as DNA, the CDR3 is TGCAGCGTTGATTTGGTCGGGGGGGCCGGAGAAAAACTGTTTTTT.

J is TRBJ1-3 and V is TRBV28; weak D call: TRBD1 (6 bases). Trimming pared 4 bases from V and 3 bases from J, leaving 16 bases between. The CDR3 totals 16 residues. In germline, CDR1 is MDHEN, CDR2 SYDVKM. CDR3 in DNA: TGTGCCAGCAGTTCCTCGGCAGGGGCCTTTGGAAACACCATATATTTT. Protein product: CASSSSAGAFGNTIYF. The full variable domain, with the rest looked up from reference TRBV28 and TRBJ1-3, is DVKVTQSSRYLVKRTGEKVFLECVQDMDHENMFWYRQDPGLGLRLIYFSYDVKMKEKGDIPEGYSVSREKKERFSLILESASTNQTSMYLCASSSSAGAFGNTIYFGEGSWLTVV.